The T cell receptor beta chain described here comes from a study of cytomegalovirus exposure and HLA in healthy donors. The method was immunoSEQ multiplex PCR; TCRdb's version includes in-frame clones alone and lacks a portion of them. The top ten clones hold around 3.3% of a sample with about 260,000 clones, 90% of them seen once. V lost 7 bases and J 8 bases, leaving 23 bases between the germline ends. CDR3 size: 15 residues. Germline assignment: CDR1 MNHEY and CDR2 SVGAGI. This receptor was identified in a woman in her 30s in good health and CMV-seronegative. This chain connects TRBV6-5 to TRBJ1-1; weak D call: TRBD1 (6 bases). The material sequenced was PBMCs. The CDR3 nucleotides are TGTGCCAGCACCCAATCCCGAGGACAGATGGGAGAAGCTTTCTTT. The encoded protein is CASTQSRGQMGEAFF.